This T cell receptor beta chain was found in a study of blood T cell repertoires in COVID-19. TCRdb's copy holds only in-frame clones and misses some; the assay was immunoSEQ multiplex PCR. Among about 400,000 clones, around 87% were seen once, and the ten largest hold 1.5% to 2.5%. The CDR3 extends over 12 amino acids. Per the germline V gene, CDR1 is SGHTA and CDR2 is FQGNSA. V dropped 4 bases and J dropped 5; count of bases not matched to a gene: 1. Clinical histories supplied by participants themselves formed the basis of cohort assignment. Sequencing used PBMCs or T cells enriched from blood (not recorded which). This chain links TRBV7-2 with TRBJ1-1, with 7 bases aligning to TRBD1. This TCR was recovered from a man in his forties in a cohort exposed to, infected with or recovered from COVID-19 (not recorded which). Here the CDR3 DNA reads TGTGCCAGCAGCTCACAGGGGACTGAAGCTTTCTTT. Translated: CASSSQGTEAFF.